This entry lists 32 T cell receptor beta chains sequenced from one sample in a study of blood T cell repertoires in COVID-19 (dated by TCRdb to 2020 to 2021). Receptor libraries were prepared by the immunoSEQ multiplex PCR assay. The source is immuneACCESS, and TCRdb retained only in-frame sequences with V and J called. Part of the clones is not carried over; for the studies checked, unresolved V genes explain less than half of this, and the remainder is unexplained. This sample comprises roughly 300,000 clones, around 90% of them detected only once. The ten top clones hold 6% to 7% of the sample. The sample comprised peripheral blood. The receptors were gathered from a woman aged 25 to 39 with COVID-19, enrolled during active disease.

The gene calls are TRBV28 and TRBJ1-4; maybe TRBD1 (5 bases). Germline V lookup: CDR1 MDHEN, CDR2 SYDVKM. Deletions cut 7 bases from V and 4 bases from J, with 13 bases between. The CDR3 consists of 14 residues. CDR3 loop: CASKKGHINEKLFF. The DNA of the CDR3 is TGTGCCAGCAAGAAAGGACATATTAATGAAAAACTGTTTTTT.

The chain couples TRBV4-2 to TRBJ2-1; D may be TRBD2 (5 bases). The CDR3 extends over 14 amino acids. The germline V gene encodes CDR1 LGHNA and CDR2 YNFKEQ. The V gene lost 0 bases and the J gene lost 8 bases, with 11 bases spanning the gap. CDR3 in amino acids: CASSQEDSRDEQFF. CDR3 nucleotides: TGTGCCAGCAGCCAAGAGGACTCAAGGGATGAGCAGTTCTTC.

The chain employs TRBV7-9 and TRBJ2-5; maybe TRBD2 (5 bases). The CDR3 is made up of 13 amino acids. The V end lost 6 bases, the J end lost 1 base, and 9 bases lay between the germline ends. In germline, CDR1 is SEHNR, CDR2 FQNEAQ (reference sequence). The CDR3 DNA reads as TGTGCCAGCAGGAGCGGACTCCAAGAGACCCAGTACTTC. Translation: CASRSGLQETQYF.

V is TRBV12-3 or TRBV12-4 and J is TRBJ1-1; maybe TRBD1 (6 bases). Between the trimmed V and J ends, which lost 2 bases and 7 bases, there was a span of 11 bases. This CDR3 has 13 amino acids. CDR3 in DNA: TGTGCCAGCAGTTTAAAGGGGGAGGGTGAAGCTTTCTTT. This sequence encodes CASSLKGEGEAFF.

V is TRBV7-9 and J is TRBJ1-2, with D unresolved. V was cut by 4 bases and J by 8 bases, with 8 bases left in between. The CDR3 contains 11 residues. Per germline, CDR1 SEHNR and CDR2 FQNEAQ (reference sequence). The CDR3 bases are TGTGCCAGCAGCTCATTTGAGGGCTACACCTTC. Residues: CASSSFEGYTF.

The chain uses TRBV18 and TRBJ2-3; 9 nucleotides line up with TRBD1. CDR1 is KGHSH, CDR2 LQKENI, per germline. J was trimmed by 2 bases and V by 3 bases; bases with no gene match: 24. The CDR3 runs to 22 residues. The CDR3 nucleotides are TGTGCCAGCTCACCCGGCAACAGGGGGCGCAGCATTGTGGTCCTCCCCACAGATACGCAGTATTTT. It translates to CASSPGNRGRSIVVLPTDTQYF.

V gene TRBV7-3 combines with J gene TRBJ2-1; perhaps TRBD2 as D (5 bases). V lost 5 bases and J lost 7, with 12 bases in between. The CDR3 is made up of 13 amino acids. Germline V lookup: CDR1 SGHTA, CDR2 FQGTGA. CDR3 sequence: CASSLEGSNEQFF. CDR3 nucleotides: TGTGCCAGCAGCCTGGAAGGGAGTAATGAGCAGTTCTTC.

The rearrangement links TRBV5-6 to TRBJ2-1; 12 bases are a match to TRBD2. The ends lost 4 bases at V and 7 bases at J; junction bases unmatched: 12. The CDR3 spans 17 residues. Germline V gene sequence: CDR1 SGHDT, CDR2 YYEEEE. In DNA, the CDR3 is TGTGCCAGCAGCGAGATCAGACTAGCGGGAGTGGTAAATGAGCAGTTCTTC. As protein: CASSEIRLAGVVNEQFF.

This clone showed up just once. The chain uses TRBV5-1 and TRBJ2-1; TRBD1 matches 8 bases. Germline trimming cut 4 bases from V and 8 bases from J; bases unmatched to any gene: 8. Per the germline V gene, CDR1 is SGHRS and CDR2 is YFSETQ. The CDR3 consists of 14 residues. CDR3 bases: TGCGCCAGCAGCCCAGGACAGGGTCAGGATGAGCAGTTCTTC. As protein: CASSPGQGQDEQFF.

V gene TRBV4-1 combines with J gene TRBJ1-4, with 9 bases lining up with TRBD1. The V gene's germline CDR1 is MGHRA and CDR2 YSYEKL. The CDR3 length is 15 residues. V dropped 4 bases and J dropped 7; count of bases not matched to a gene: 7. The CDR3 reads CASSLGTGSGEKLFF. The CDR3 region has the DNA TGCGCCAGCAGCCTCGGGACAGGGTCGGGTGAAAAACTGTTTTTT.

The chain has TRBV5-4 and TRBJ2-1; a possible D gene is TRBD1 (6 bases). The length of the CDR3 is 17 residues. Trimming removed 0 bases from V and 0 bases from J, with 13 bases in between. CDR1 SGHNT and CDR2 YYREEE come from the germline V gene (reference sequence). Here the CDR3 reads CASSLDYWTASYNEQFF. The CDR3 DNA reads as TGTGCCAGCAGCTTGGATTACTGGACAGCCTCCTACAATGAGCAGTTCTTC.

The rearrangement uses TRBV29-1 and TRBJ2-5, with D maybe TRBD2 (7 bases). Germline V gives CDR1 SQVTM, CDR2 ANQGSEA. Trimming removed 8 bases from V and 6 bases from J, with 19 bases in between. The CDR3 consists of 13 residues. CDR3 protein: CSSEEGGLKTQYF. CDR3 nucleotides: TGCAGCTCCGAAGAGGGGGGGCTGAAGACCCAGTACTTC. Looking up the rest from reference TRBV29-1 and TRBJ2-5 gives the full variable domain: SAVISQKPSRDICQRGTSLTIQCQVDSQVTMMFWYRQQPGQSLTLIATANQGSEATYESGFVIDKFPISRPNLTFSTLTVSNMSPEDSSIYLCSSEEGGLKTQYFGPGTRLLVL.

V is TRBV14 and J is TRBJ1-4; D is uncertain. This CDR3 has 15 amino acids. Germline CDR1 reads SGHDN; CDR2 reads FVKESK. Trimming stripped 4 bases from V and 8 bases from J, with 17 bases between. Here the CDR3 reads CASSLSFGAGEKLFF. For the CDR3, the DNA is TGTGCCAGCAGCCTCTCCTTTGGAGCTGGGGAAAAACTGTTTTTT.

The chain links TRBV11-2 to TRBJ2-7; 7 bases are a match to TRBD1. The CDR3 consists of 13 residues. Germline CDR1 reads SGHAT; CDR2 reads FQNNGV. The ends lost 6 bases at V and 2 bases at J; junction bases unmatched: 4. The CDR3: CASRDRLPYEQYF. In nucleotides, the CDR3 is TGTGCCAGCAGGGACAGGTTGCCCTACGAGCAGTACTTC.

The gene calls are TRBV28 and TRBJ2-7; D is ambiguous. This CDR3 is built from 11 residues. Per germline, CDR1 MDHEN and CDR2 SYDVKM. V was clipped by 3 bases and J by 7 bases, with 7 bases between them. CDR3 nucleotides: TGTGCCAGCAGTTTTGTGAGGGAGCAGTACTTC. Protein sequence: CASSFVREQYF.

The chain links TRBV25-1 to TRBJ1-2, with D perhaps TRBD1 (5 bases). CDR1 is MGHDK and CDR2 is SYGVNS in the germline V gene. This CDR3 is built from 11 residues. Trimming stripped 10 bases from V and 6 bases from J, with 12 bases between. Here the CDR3 reads CAIWDSDGYTF. The CDR3 DNA is TGTGCCATCTGGGACTCGGATGGCTACACCTTC.

The gene calls are TRBV6-6 and TRBJ1-1; TRBD1 might be the D (5 bases). There are 14 residues in the CDR3. V was trimmed by 5 bases and J by 9 bases, leaving 19 bases between them. Germline CDR1 MNHNY, CDR2 SVGAGI (reference sequence). CDR3 loop: CASSKHDSELQAFF. In DNA, the CDR3 is TGTGCCAGCAGTAAACACGACAGCGAACTTCAAGCTTTCTTT.

This clone was detected only once. V gene TRBV24-1 combines with J gene TRBJ1-5; D is possibly TRBD1 (6 bases). CDR1 and CDR2 (germline): KGHDR, SFDVKD. The CDR3 spans 13 residues. Trimming removed 5 bases at V and 5 bases at J, with 9 bases between. CDR3: CATSASGDQPQHF. The CDR3 DNA reads TGTGCCACCAGTGCTTCAGGGGATCAGCCCCAGCATTTT.

This clone was counted between two and nine times. V and J are TRBV27 and TRBJ1-5; possibly TRBD1 for D (5 bases). CDR1 MNHEY and CDR2 SMNVEV come from the germline V gene (reference sequence). V gave up 0 bases and J gave up 7 bases, with 13 bases separating them. The CDR3 is 15 amino acids. CDR3 residues: CASSLSPRGEQPQHF. CDR3 DNA: TGTGCCAGCAGTTTATCGCCGCGGGGGGAACAGCCCCAGCATTTT.

This chain's CDR3 is CASSLRYPGLAGGRYEQYF. The CDR3 DNA sequence: TGTGCCAGCAGCTTGAGGTACCCGGGACTAGCGGGAGGACGCTACGAGCAGTACTTC. The J gene is TRBJ2-7, the V gene TRBV7-8; 15 nucleotides align to TRBD2. The germline gives CDR1 SGHVS, CDR2 FQNEAQ. With 3 bases clipped from V and 3 bases from J, the junction kept 12 bases outside the gene matches. The CDR3 consists of 19 residues. The variable domain in full, completed from reference TRBV7-8 and TRBJ2-7, reads GAGVSQSPRYKVAKRGQDVALRCDPISGHVSLFWYQQALGQGPEFLTYFQNEAQLDKSGLPSDRFFAERPEGSVSTLKIQRTQQEDSAVYLCASSLRYPGLAGGRYEQYFGPGTRLTVT.

The rearrangement uses TRBV30 and TRBJ1-4; a possible D gene is TRBD1 (5 bases). The CDR3 has 17 residues. Trimming cost V 1 base and J 5 bases, with 20 bases left between them. Germline CDR1 is GTSNPN and CDR2 is SVGIG (reference sequence). CDR3 sequence (DNA): TGTGCCTGGAGTGACCCCCGGCGGGGGTTACCGAATGAAAAACTGTTTTTT. Translation gives CAWSDPRRGLPNEKLFF. Full variable domain (outside the CDR3, taken from reference TRBV30 and TRBJ1-4): SQTIHQWPATLVQPVGSPLSLECTVEGTSNPNLYWYRQAAGRGLQLLFYSVGIGQISSEVPQNLSASRPQDRQFILSSKKLLLSDSGFYLCAWSDPRRGLPNEKLFFGSGTQLSVL.

V usage is TRBV5-1 and J usage is TRBJ2-3; 10 bases map to TRBD2. V lost 3 bases and J lost 4; bases outside the gene matches: 5. In germline, CDR1 is SGHRS, CDR2 YFSETQ. The CDR3 length is 15 residues. CDR3 coding DNA: TGCGCCAGCAGCTACGCAGCGGGAGGGCCAGATACGCAGTATTTT. Translating it yields CASSYAAGGPDTQYF.

The chain has TRBV21-1 and TRBJ2-1; TRBD1, as called in the table, went unchecked against the DNA. TRBV21-1 is a pseudogene segment. The CDR3 totals 14 residues. The CDR3 DNA follows: TGTGCCAGCAGCATGGATATCAGGTACAATGAGCAGTTCTTC. Translation gives CASSMDIRYNEQFF.

As to this clone: Other DNA sequences in this sample translate to the same CDR3. This chain uses TRBV20-1 with TRBJ2-7; tentatively, D is TRBD1 (5 bases). CDR1 is DFQATT, CDR2 SNEGSKA, per germline (reference sequence). This CDR3 is 11 amino acids long. With 3 bases removed from V and 2 bases from J, the gap between germline ends came to 5 bases. CDR3 sequence (DNA): TGCAGTGCTAGGGACACCTACGAGCAGTACTTC. Translated, it gives CSARDTYEQYF.

This clone has a handful of counts. The genes are TRBV5-1 and TRBJ2-5, with 10 bases fitting TRBD2. Per germline, CDR1 SGHRS and CDR2 YFSETQ. With V trimmed by 0 bases and J by 5 bases, 10 bases remained unmatched. CDR3 size: 17 residues. Here the CDR3 reads CASSLGFLAGEMETQYF. The CDR3 DNA reads TGCGCCAGCAGCTTGGGGTTCCTAGCGGGAGAAATGGAGACCCAGTACTTC.

V and J are TRBV9 and TRBJ2-1; 11 positions match TRBD2. Trimming cost V 4 bases and J 3 bases; bases outside gene matches: 6. This CDR3 has 16 amino acids. From germline, CDR1 is SGDLS and CDR2 YYNGEE. The CDR3 region is CASSTRGLAVYNEQFF. CDR3 sequence (DNA): TGTGCCAGCAGCACCCGGGGACTAGCGGTCTACAATGAGCAGTTCTTC.

The rearrangement uses TRBV27 and TRBJ1-2, with D possibly being TRBD1 (5 bases). The CDR3 length is 13 residues. The V gene lost 6 bases and the J gene lost 4 bases, with 12 bases spanning the gap. CDR1 MNHEY and CDR2 SMNVEV come from the germline V gene (reference sequence). The CDR3 spells CASRLGQGYGYTF. The CDR3 bases are TGTGCCAGCAGGTTGGGCCAGGGCTATGGCTACACCTTC.

The chain joins TRBV6-5 to TRBJ1-2, with TRBD1 as a possible D gene (6 bases). The CDR3 runs to 13 residues. The germline CDR1 and CDR2 sequences are MNHEY and SVGAGI. V gave up 7 bases and J gave up 8 bases, with 17 bases separating them. The DNA for the CDR3 is TGTGCCAGCATGTGGACAGACCTCTGGGGCTACACCTTC. Protein product: CASMWTDLWGYTF.

CDR3 amino acids: CASSVEVTVNTEAFF. The CDR3 nucleotides read TGTGCCAGCAGCGTAGAAGTAACAGTAAACACTGAAGCTTTCTTT. The V and J genes are TRBV9 and TRBJ1-1; D unclear. Trimming pared 0 bases from V and 2 bases from J, leaving 11 bases between. Germline CDR1 reads SGDLS; CDR2 reads YYNGEE. The CDR3 runs 15 residues.

The chain employs TRBV10-3 and TRBJ1-6; 9 bases align to TRBD1. After removal of 3 bases from V and 12 bases from J, the junction contained 3 bases not matched to a gene. The germline gives CDR1 ENHRY, CDR2 SYGVKD. This CDR3 is 13 amino acids long. Written as DNA, the CDR3 is TGTGCCATCAGTGATAACAGGGGGCTACCCCTCCACTTT. Translating gives CAISDNRGLPLHF.

With regard to this clone: Other DNA sequences in the sample encode the same CDR3. V is TRBV3-1 (or the pseudogene TRBV3-2) and J is TRBJ2-7; tentative D call: TRBD1 (6 bases). Trimming removed 4 bases from V and 2 bases from J, with 9 bases in between. Germline V gene sequence: CDR1 LGHDT, CDR2 YNNKEL (reference sequence). The CDR3 runs to 13 residues. CDR3 in amino acids: CASSLGQPYEQYF. The CDR3 DNA is TGTGCCAGCAGCCTCGGACAGCCCTACGAGCAGTACTTC.

The chain is built from TRBV4-1 and TRBJ2-1; 8 bases line up with TRBD2. V shed 0 bases, J shed 6 bases, and the junction held 1 base outside the gene matches. CDR3 length: 14 amino acids. CDR1 and CDR2 from the germline V gene are MGHRA and YSYEKL. The DNA of the CDR3 is TGCGCCAGCAGCCAAGAGCGGGAGGCCAATGAGCAGTTCTTC. It specifies CASSQEREANEQFF.